This is a list of T cell receptor beta chains from one sample in a study of shared clonotypes between healthy human individuals. The assay was immunoSEQ multiplex PCR, and TCRdb's table has in-frame clones only and misses some. The table has 1.5 million to 2.5 million clones, less than 95% seen once. The sample taken for sequencing was naive CD8+ T cells sorted from blood. Source of these receptors: a man aged 18 to 35 in good health. Both conserved end residues are part of each CDR3. A D gene is named only where the DNA matches it firmly. Size is omitted from some rows. Given values are once, few, many or a class for expanded clones.

TRBV14,TRBD2,TRBJ2-2,.,CASSQEIRLAGGRTGELFF,TGTGCCAGCAGCCAAGAAATCCGGCTAGCGGGGGGAAGGACCGGGGAGCTGTTTTTT
TRBV7-9,TRBD1,TRBJ2-3,few,CASSLYGTGIADTQYF,TGTGCCAGCAGCTTATATGGGACAGGGATTGCAGATACGCAGTATTTT
TRBV11-2,.,TRBJ2-1,.,CASSLASLSEQFF,TGTGCCAGCAGCTTAGCTAGCCTATCTGAGCAGTTCTTC
TRBV4-1,TRBD2,TRBJ2-2,.,CASSLRLADNTGELFF,TGCGCCAGCAGCCTACGACTAGCGGATAACACCGGGGAGCTGTTTTTT
TRBV25-1,TRBD1,TRBJ1-2,once,CASSELGLDRADGYTF,TGTGCCAGCAGTGAATTGGGACTGGACAGGGCTGATGGCTACACCTTC
TRBV13,TRBD1,TRBJ1-2,.,CASSLVSGTGDGYTF,TGTGCCAGCAGCTTAGTATCTGGGACAGGTGATGGCTACACCTTC
TRBV27,TRBD1,TRBJ2-7,.,CASSLNPGQGAYEQYF,TGTGCCAGCAGTCTCAACCCCGGACAGGGTGCTTACGAGCAGTACTTC
TRBV6-5,.,TRBJ2-7,.,CASTVTSEFLYEQYF,TGTGCCAGCACAGTTACATCGGAATTCCTCTACGAGCAGTACTTC
TRBV2,.,TRBJ2-7,few,CASYPGGYEQYF,TGTGCCAGCTATCCGGGCGGCTACGAGCAGTACTTC
TRBV9,TRBD1,TRBJ1-1,.,CASSGTGGEAFF,TGTGCCAGCAGCGGAACAGGGGGGGAAGCTTTCTTT
TRBV4-3,.,TRBJ2-3,.,CASSQERLGTTDTQYF,TGCGCCAGCAGCCAAGAAAGGTTGGGGACTACAGATACGCAGTATTTT
TRBV6-5,TRBD2,TRBJ2-1,.,CASGGLAGSEQFF,TGTGCCAGCGGTGGACTAGCGGGATCTGAGCAGTTCTTC
TRBV27,TRBD1,TRBJ1-2,.,CASRVGTGGNYGYTF,TGTGCCAGCAGGGTAGGGACAGGGGGGAACTATGGCTACACCTTC
TRBV27,.,TRBJ2-2,.,CASSLSGPGELFF,TGTGCCAGCAGTTTGTCAGGGCCCGGGGAGCTGTTTTTT
TRBV12-5,.,TRBJ2-7,.,CASGFQPYEQYF,TGTGCTAGTGGTTTCCAACCGTACGAGCAGTACTTC
TRBV11-2,.,TRBJ2-7,.,CASSLPGYEQYF,TGTGCCAGCAGCTTACCAGGGTACGAGCAGTACTTC
TRBV21-1,.,TRBJ2-4,.,CASSSYRGLAKNIQYF,TGTGCCAGCAGCTCGTACAGGGGGCTAGCCAAAAACATTCAGTACTTC
TRBV27,.,TRBJ2-7,.,CASSQEGVGYEQYF,TGTGCCAGCAGTCAGGAGGGAGTTGGCTACGAGCAGTACTTC
TRBV5-1,.,TRBJ2-3,.,CASSLAEALPTDTQYF,TGCGCCAGCAGCTTGGCAGAGGCCCTTCCCACAGATACGCAGTATTTT
TRBV7-6,.,TRBJ2-2,.,CASSLELTTGELFF,TGTGCCAGCAGCTTAGAACTAACCACCGGGGAGCTGTTTTTT
TRBV9,.,TRBJ2-3,.,CASSVGGVFSDTQYF,TGTGCCAGCAGCGTAGGCGGGGTATTCTCAGATACGCAGTATTTT
TRBV7-9,.,TRBJ2-7,.,CASSSGIYEQYF,TGTGCCAGCAGCTCGGGGATCTACGAGCAGTACTTC
TRBV5-6,.,TRBJ2-7,.,CASSLVSSYEQYF,TGTGCCAGCAGCTTGGTTTCCAGCTACGAGCAGTACTTC
TRBV18,TRBD1,TRBJ2-7,.,CASSPGTAYEQYF,TGTGCCAGCTCACCTGGGACAGCCTACGAGCAGTACTTC
TRBV25-1,.,TRBJ2-7,once,CASSESGTSYEQYF,TGTGCCAGCAGTGAATCGGGGACTTCTTACGAGCAGTACTTC
TRBV9,TRBD2,TRBJ2-1,.,CASTFPPAGVVNEQFF,TGTGCCAGCACCTTCCCCCCAGCGGGAGTAGTTAATGAGCAGTTCTTC
TRBV30,.,TRBJ2-7,.,CAWILFGGEQYF,TGTGCCTGGATCCTATTCGGCGGCGAGCAGTACTTC
TRBV7-8,TRBD1,TRBJ2-7,.,CASSTWDSSSYEQYF,TGTGCCAGCAGCACATGGGACAGCTCCTCCTACGAGCAGTACTTC
TRBV11-2,TRBD2,TRBJ2-5,few,CASSLTSGGQETQYF,TGTGCCAGCAGCTTAACTAGCGGGGGGCAAGAGACCCAGTACTTC
TRBV5-1,TRBD2,TRBJ2-1,.,CASSFLLAGGYNEQFF,TGCGCCAGCAGCTTTCTACTAGCGGGAGGATACAATGAGCAGTTCTTC
TRBV4-3,TRBD2,TRBJ2-3,.,CASSQGPGTSGDTQYF,TGCGCCAGCAGCCAGGGCCCGGGGACTAGCGGAGATACGCAGTATTTT
TRBV4-3,TRBD2,TRBJ2-3,.,CASSPRGLAGEGDTQYF,TGCGCCAGCAGCCCTAGAGGGCTAGCGGGAGAGGGAGATACGCAGTATTTT
TRBV7-2,.,TRBJ2-7,.,CASSSGGSQGEQYF,TGTGCCAGCAGCTCCGGAGGCTCCCAGGGCGAGCAGTACTTC
TRBV4-1,.,TRBJ2-3,.,CASSQVESGVGTDTQYF,TGCGCCAGCAGCCAAGTTGAGTCGGGAGTCGGGACAGATACGCAGTATTTT
TRBV11-2,TRBD1,TRBJ2-7,once,CASSFGTGADYEQYF,TGTGCCAGCAGCTTCGGGACAGGGGCGGACTACGAGCAGTACTTC
TRBV28,TRBD1,TRBJ1-4,.,CASSSKTGVQEKLFF,TGTGCCAGCAGTTCAAAGACAGGGGTTCAGGAAAAACTGTTTTTT
TRBV6-5,.,TRBJ2-3,.,CASSSGLFTDTQYF,TGTGCCAGCAGTTCTGGACTCTTCACAGATACGCAGTATTTT
TRBV6-5,.,TRBJ2-7,.,CASSPLWGDNEQYF,TGTGCCAGCAGCCCGCTCTGGGGGGACAACGAGCAGTACTTC
TRBV6-1,.,TRBJ1-5,.,CASSELRPQHF,TGTGCCAGCAGTGAACTTAGGCCCCAGCATTTT
TRBV10-2,.,TRBJ2-1,once,CASSPDLDNEQFF,TGCGCCAGCAGTCCTGATCTAGACAATGAGCAGTTCTTC
TRBV9,TRBD2,TRBJ2-3,.,CASSVGGTSGSDTQYF,TGTGCCAGCAGCGTAGGGGGGACTAGCGGGTCGGATACGCAGTATTTT
TRBV15,TRBD2,TRBJ2-4,.,CATSRDNNRTSGEGDVKNIQYF,TGTGCCACCAGCAGAGACAATAATCGGACTAGCGGAGAGGGGGACGTCAAAAACATTCAGTACTTC
TRBV7-2,.,TRBJ1-3,.,CATPGGVDESSGNTIYF,TGTGCCACCCCGGGGGGGGTAGATGAGAGCTCTGGAAACACCATATATTTT